Listed below are T cell receptor beta chains from one sample, sequenced in a study of beta chain features in type 1 diabetes. The method was immunoSEQ multiplex PCR; TCRdb's version includes in-frame clones alone and lacks a portion of them. Counted here are some 640,000 clones, roughly an eighth occurring once; the ten biggest clones make up 0.03% to 0.04%. Sample: naive CD4+ T cells from blood. The receptors originated from a man younger than 35 with type 1 diabetes. CDR3s include the opening cysteine and the closing phenylalanine or tryptophan. The D gene is left open where the match is weak. Size is omitted from some rows. Given values are once, few, many or a class for expanded clones.

.	few	TRBV28	TRBJ2-7	TGTGCCAGCAGTACGGTTGGGGACGGACACTACGAGCAGTACTTC	CASSTVGDGHYEQYF
.	.	TRBV7-3	TRBJ2-7	TGTGCCAGCAGCTTAGCCCAGAGCCTAACCTACGAGCAGTACTTC	CASSLAQSLTYEQYF
.	.	TRBV27	TRBJ1-6	TGTGCCAGCAGTTCATTCGGCGGCCAAGGTTCACCCCTCCACTTT	CASSSFGGQGSPLHF
.	few	TRBV29-1	TRBJ2-3	TGCAGCGTTGTGGGGCCCTCGGGCACAGATACGCAGTATTTT	CSVVGPSGTDTQYF
TRBD1	few	TRBV4-1	TRBJ1-2	TGCGCCAGCAGCCGTTTAAACGTCCTGGGAGGGGGCGGCTATGGCTACACCTTC	CASSRLNVLGGGGYGYTF
.	.	TRBV6-5	TRBJ2-7	TGTGCCAGCACCAATGGACAGAACGAGCAGTACTTC	CASTNGQNEQYF
TRBD1	.	TRBV7-9	TRBJ1-2	TGTGCCAGCAGCTTACTGGCAGGGGGCGCTGGGGACTATGGCTACACCTTC	CASSLLAGGAGDYGYTF
TRBD1	.	TRBV18	TRBJ1-4	TGTGCCAGCTCCCTAATAACAGGGGGACAAAATGAAAAACTGTTTTTT	CASSLITGGQNEKLFF
TRBD1	few	TRBV23-1	TRBJ1-2	TGCGCCAGCAGTCAAACAGGGGTTGCTGGCTACACCTTC	CASSQTGVAGYTF
TRBD1	few	TRBV9	TRBJ2-2	TGTGCCAGCAGCGTAGAAGGGACAGGGACCGGGGAGCTGTTTTTT	CASSVEGTGTGELFF
TRBD2	.	TRBV2	TRBJ2-2	TGTGCCAGCAGTGGGACTAGCGGGAGTTCGAACACCGGGGAGCTGTTTTTT	CASSGTSGSSNTGELFF
TRBD1	.	TRBV5-1	TRBJ1-4	TGCGCCAGCAGCTTGGCCCCGACAGGGGGAGGAGAAAAACTGTTTTTT	CASSLAPTGGGEKLFF
.	.	TRBV16	TRBJ1-4	TGTGCCAGCAGCCCCTCCCGGATAGCAACTAATGAAAAACTGTTTTTT	CASSPSRIATNEKLFF
.	.	TRBV7-6	TRBJ2-3	TGTGCCAGCAGCCCAACCGGGGGTAACACAGATACGCAGTATTTT	CASSPTGGNTDTQYF
TRBD1	.	TRBV7-2	TRBJ2-7	TGTGCCAGCAGCCCCCGGGACAGGGGGCGCCGGCAGTACTTC	CASSPRDRGRRQYF
.	.	TRBV11-2	TRBJ2-2	TGTGCCAGCAGCCACTGGTCGGGGGAGCTGTTTTTT	CASSHWSGELFF
.	.	TRBV23-1	TRBJ2-3	TGCGCCAGCAGTCACCCGGTAACAGGGAAGACAGATACGCAGTATTTT	CASSHPVTGKTDTQYF
.	few	TRBV27	TRBJ2-6	TGTGCCAGCAGATCGACAGGCTCTGGGGCCAACGTCCTGACTTTC	CASRSTGSGANVLTF
TRBD1	few	TRBV10-3	TRBJ2-7	TGTGCCATCAGTCCTTTGACAGGGACCTACGAGCAGTACTTC	CAISPLTGTYEQYF
TRBD2	.	TRBV12-5	TRBJ2-1	TGTGCTAGTGGATCGGGGACTAGCGGTAGTATGTTCTTC	CASGSGTSGSMFF
.	few	TRBV6-5	TRBJ2-1	TGTGCCAGCAGTTACGGGGCTAGCGAGATGTACAATGAGCAGTTCTTC	CASSYGASEMYNEQFF
.	few	TRBV4-3	TRBJ2-2	TGCGCCAGCAGCCAAGTCCAGTACTTGACCCACAGCAGCCCGCAGGGGACCGGGGAGCTGTTTTTT	CASSQVQYLTHSSPQGTGELFF
TRBD2	few	TRBV29-1	TRBJ2-5	TGCAGCGGGGAGACTAGCGGGGGCCCGCAAGAGACCCAGTACTTC	CSGETSGGPQETQYF
.	.	TRBV29-1	TRBJ1-2	TGCAGCGTATCCGGATTCACCGGGGTTTGGTTC	CSVSGFTGVWF
.	few	TRBV30	TRBJ1-6	TGTGCCTGGAGTAACGGGGGGTCACCCCTCCACTTT	CAWSNGGSPLHF
.	.	TRBV9	TRBJ2-7	TGTGCCAGCAGCGTAAGTTCAATCCCTATCTCCTACGAGCAGTACTTC	CASSVSSIPISYEQYF
TRBD1	.	TRBV7-2	TRBJ2-3	TGTGCCAGCAGCCCCAGACAGGGGACGAGTTCCACAGATACGCAGTATTTT	CASSPRQGTSSTDTQYF
.	few	TRBV9	TRBJ2-6	TGTGCCAGCAGCGTAGGAGGCTCTGGGGCCAACGTCCTGACTTTC	CASSVGGSGANVLTF
.	few	TRBV2	TRBJ1-6	TGTGCCAGCAGTGTACGGCAGGGAAGCTCACCCCTCCACTTT	CASSVRQGSSPLHF
.	few	TRBV19	TRBJ2-2	TGTGCCAGTAGGTCCCAGGGGAACACCGGGGAGCTGTTTTTT	CASRSQGNTGELFF
.	.	TRBV10-1	TRBJ1-2	TGCGCCAGCAGTGAGGACGGAGACTATGGCTACACCTTC	CASSEDGDYGYTF
TRBD2	.	TRBV4-3	TRBJ2-1	TGCGCCAGCAGACGAGCAGCGGGAGGCCAGGGTGATGAGCAGTTCTTC	CASRRAAGGQGDEQFF
TRBD1	.	TRBV28	TRBJ2-7	TGTGCCAGCAGCCGACCGGGACAGGGGGATGTTAGGGCCTACGAGCAGTACTTC	CASSRPGQGDVRAYEQYF
.	.	TRBV5-4	TRBJ1-1	TGTGCCAGCAGCTTGGATTCCGCCACTGAAGCTTTCTTT	CASSLDSATEAFF
TRBD1	few	TRBV14	TRBJ2-7	TGTGCCAGCAGCCCGTCGACAGGGCACTACGAGCAGTACTTC	CASSPSTGHYEQYF
.	.	TRBV5-1	TRBJ1-2	TGCGCCAGCAGCTTTGACCAAAGAGGTTATGGCTACACCTTC	CASSFDQRGYGYTF
TRBD1	.	TRBV30	TRBJ2-5	TGTGCCTGTGATTGGACAGGGACCCAAGAGACCCAGTACTTC	CACDWTGTQETQYF
TRBD1	.	TRBV5-1	TRBJ1-2	TGCGCCAGCAGCCCCGGGACAGGGGGCGAGTGGGGCTACACCTTC	CASSPGTGGEWGYTF
.	few	TRBV20-1	TRBJ2-7	TGCAGTGCTAGACAGGGATACGAGCAGTACTTC	CSARQGYEQYF
.	.	TRBV2	TRBJ2-7	TGTGCCAGCACTAGCGAATCCTACGAGCAGTACTTC	CASTSESYEQYF
.	.	TRBV4-3	TRBJ2-2	TGCGCCAGCAGCCAAGAGCGAGCGGTGAACACCGGGGAGCTGTTTTTT	CASSQERAVNTGELFF
.	.	TRBV7-3	TRBJ2-3	TGTGCCAGCAGCTCGGGACTTAGCACAGATACGCAGTATTTT	CASSSGLSTDTQYF
TRBD1	.	TRBV30	TRBJ2-1	TGTGCCTGGAGGTCTACCGGGACAGGGGAAAGTCGGCAGTTCTTC	CAWRSTGTGESRQFF
.	.	TRBV11-3	TRBJ2-3	TGTGCCAGCAGCTTAGTGGGCCCGGGGAGTACGGGCACAGATACGCAGTATTTT	CASSLVGPGSTGTDTQYF
TRBD1	.	TRBV29-1	TRBJ1-2	TGCAGCGTTGCGGGGACAGGGGAAAGTGGCTACACCTTC	CSVAGTGESGYTF
TRBD1	.	TRBV30	TRBJ1-2	TGTGCCTGGGCCATGGGACAGGGGTACTACACCTTC	CAWAMGQGYYTF
.	.	TRBV9	TRBJ2-1	TGTGCCAGCAGCGTAGATTTCCGGAATGAGCAGTTCTTC	CASSVDFRNEQFF
TRBD2	few	TRBV7-2	TRBJ2-3	TGTGCCAGCACCTCTAGCGGGGGCCTCCCTGATACGCAGTATTTT	CASTSSGGLPDTQYF
.	.	TRBV9	TRBJ2-2	TGTGCCAGCAGCATAGGGGCTACCGAGGTTGACGGGGAGCTGTTTTTT	CASSIGATEVDGELFF
TRBD1	few	TRBV25-1	TRBJ2-5	TGTGCCAGCAGTGAATTGGGACAGGGGGACCAAGAGACCCAGTACTTC	CASSELGQGDQETQYF
.	.	TRBV7-7	TRBJ2-1	TGTGCTAGCAGCTTAGAATTTAGTGGCAGGGGCGATGAGCAGTTCTTC	CASSLEFSGRGDEQFF
.	.	TRBV7-9	TRBJ2-2	TGTGCCAGCAGCTTAGGACCCGGGGAGCTGTTTTTT	CASSLGPGELFF
TRBD2	few	TRBV30	TRBJ2-1	TGTGCCTGGAGTGCATTTAGGGCTAGCGGGGGTTTAAGGCCCTACAATGAGCAGTTCTTC	CAWSAFRASGGLRPYNEQFF
TRBD1	.	TRBV2	TRBJ1-2	TGTGCCAGCGCCCGGGACAGGGGGTCTAACTATGGCTACACCTTC	CASARDRGSNYGYTF
.	few	TRBV29-1	TRBJ2-3	TGCAGCCTCGGACAGCGCGGCACAGATACGCAGTATTTT	CSLGQRGTDTQYF
TRBD2	.	TRBV18	TRBJ2-1	TGTGCCAGCTCACCCCGACTAGCGGGCGACAATGAGCAGTTCTTC	CASSPRLAGDNEQFF
TRBD1	.	TRBV28	TRBJ2-1	TGTGCCAGCAGTCTCCTTTCGACAGGGCACCGATTCTTC	CASSLLSTGHRFF